This T cell receptor (beta chain) was observed in a study of blood T cell repertoires in COVID-19. CDR3 size: 15 residues. CDR1 is SGHKS, CDR2 YYEKEE, per germline (reference sequence). The ends were cut back, 4 bases at V and 4 bases at J, with 17 bases in the middle. In the original analysis: Amplification of reference gene primers provided the estimated nucleated cell counts. Produced via immunoSEQ multiplex PCR; TCRdb's table is partial and in-frame only. V, J and clone size were drawn from that table, and D and trimming were deduced from the DNA. The sample holds roughly 130,000 clones, approximately 88% seen once.

The receptor comes from a woman aged 30 to 39 who had recovered from COVID-19. The source material was peripheral blood. This chain connects TRBV5-5 to TRBJ1-2, with D possibly matching TRBD1 (5 bases). CDR3 in DNA: TGTGCCAGCAGCCCCGGGGGGACCGATTCCTATGGCTACACCTTC. This encodes CASSPGGTDSYGYTF.